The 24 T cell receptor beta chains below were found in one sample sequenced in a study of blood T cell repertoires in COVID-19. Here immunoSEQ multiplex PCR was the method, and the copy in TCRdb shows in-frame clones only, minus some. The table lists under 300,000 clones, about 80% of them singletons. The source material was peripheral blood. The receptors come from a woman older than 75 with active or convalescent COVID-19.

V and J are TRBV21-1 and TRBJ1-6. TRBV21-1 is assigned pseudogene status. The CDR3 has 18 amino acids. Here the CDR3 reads CASSKVIGGASSNSPLHF. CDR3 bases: TGTGCCAGCAGCAAAGTAATAGGGGGGGCGTCCTCGAATTCACCCCTCCACTTT.

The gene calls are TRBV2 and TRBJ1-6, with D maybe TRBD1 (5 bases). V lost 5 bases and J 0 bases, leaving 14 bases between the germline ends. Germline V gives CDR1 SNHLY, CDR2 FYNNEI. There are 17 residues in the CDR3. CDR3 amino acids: CASSPRRTSSYNSPLHF. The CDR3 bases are TGTGCCAGCAGTCCTCGACGGACAAGCTCCTATAATTCACCCCTCCACTTT.

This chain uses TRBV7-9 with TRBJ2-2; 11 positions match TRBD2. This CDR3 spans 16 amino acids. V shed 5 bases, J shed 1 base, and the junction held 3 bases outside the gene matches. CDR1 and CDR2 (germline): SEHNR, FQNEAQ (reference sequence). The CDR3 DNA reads TGTGCCAGCAGCCTTACTAGCGGGGGGAACACCGGGGAGCTGTTTTTT. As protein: CASSLTSGGNTGELFF.

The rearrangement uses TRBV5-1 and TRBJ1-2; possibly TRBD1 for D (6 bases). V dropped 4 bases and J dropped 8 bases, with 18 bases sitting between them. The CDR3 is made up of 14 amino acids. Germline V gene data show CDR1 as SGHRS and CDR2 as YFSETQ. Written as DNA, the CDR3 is TGCGCCAGCAGCCTCCCGGACACGGGGGGCGGCTACACCTTC. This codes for CASSLPDTGGGYTF.

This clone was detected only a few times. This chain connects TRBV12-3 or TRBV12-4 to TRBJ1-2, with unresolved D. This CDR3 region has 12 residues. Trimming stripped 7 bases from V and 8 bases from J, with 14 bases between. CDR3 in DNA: TGTGCCAGCACCGACCAGACTGGAGGCTACACCTTC. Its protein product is CASTDQTGGYTF.

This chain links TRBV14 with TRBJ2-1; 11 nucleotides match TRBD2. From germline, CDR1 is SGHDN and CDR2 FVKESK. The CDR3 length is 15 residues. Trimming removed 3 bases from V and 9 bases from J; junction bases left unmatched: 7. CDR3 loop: CASSQLGLAEGEQFF. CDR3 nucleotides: TGTGCCAGCAGCCAGTTGGGACTAGCGGAGGGTGAGCAGTTCTTC.

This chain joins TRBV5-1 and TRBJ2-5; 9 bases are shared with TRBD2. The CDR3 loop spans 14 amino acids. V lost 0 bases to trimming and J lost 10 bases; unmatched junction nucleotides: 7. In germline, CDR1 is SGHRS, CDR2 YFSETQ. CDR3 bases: TGCGCCAGCAGCTTGGAAGTCCTAGCGGGACTCCAGTACTTC. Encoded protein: CASSLEVLAGLQYF.

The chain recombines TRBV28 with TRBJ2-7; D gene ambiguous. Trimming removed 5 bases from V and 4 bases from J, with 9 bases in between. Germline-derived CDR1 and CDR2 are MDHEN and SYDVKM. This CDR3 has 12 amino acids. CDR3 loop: CASSLGIYEQYF. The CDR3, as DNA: TGTGCCAGCAGTCTAGGCATTTACGAGCAGTACTTC.

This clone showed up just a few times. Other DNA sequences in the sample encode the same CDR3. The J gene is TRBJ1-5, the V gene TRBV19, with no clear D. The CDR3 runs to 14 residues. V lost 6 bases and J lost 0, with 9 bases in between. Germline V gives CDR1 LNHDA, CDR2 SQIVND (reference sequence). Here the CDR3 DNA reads TGTGCCAGTAGCCGGGGTCATAGCAATCAGCCCCAGCATTTT. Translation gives CASSRGHSNQPQHF. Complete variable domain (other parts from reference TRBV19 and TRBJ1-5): DGGITQSPKYLFRKEGQNVTLSCEQNLNHDAMYWYRQDPGQGLRLIYYSQIVNDFQKGDIAEGYSVSREKKESFPLTVTSAQKNPTAFYLCASSRGHSNQPQHFGDGTRLSIL.

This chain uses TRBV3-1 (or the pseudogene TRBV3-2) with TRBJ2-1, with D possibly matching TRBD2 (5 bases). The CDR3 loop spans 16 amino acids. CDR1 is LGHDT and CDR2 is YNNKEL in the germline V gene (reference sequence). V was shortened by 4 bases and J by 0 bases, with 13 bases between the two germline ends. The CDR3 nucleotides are TGTGCCAGCAGCCCCTGGGAGCGCCTCTCCTACAATGAGCAGTTCTTC. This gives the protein CASSPWERLSYNEQFF.

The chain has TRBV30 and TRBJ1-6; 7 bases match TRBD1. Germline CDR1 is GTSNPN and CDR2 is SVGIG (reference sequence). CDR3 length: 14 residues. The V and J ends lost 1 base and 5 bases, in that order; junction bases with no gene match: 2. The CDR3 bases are TGTGCCTGGAGTGAACAGGGGCATAATTCACCCCTCCACTTT. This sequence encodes CAWSEQGHNSPLHF.

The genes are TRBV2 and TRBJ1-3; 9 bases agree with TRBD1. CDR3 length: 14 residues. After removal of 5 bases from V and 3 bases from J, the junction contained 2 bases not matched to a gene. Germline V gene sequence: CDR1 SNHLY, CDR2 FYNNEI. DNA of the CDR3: TGTGCCAGCAGTACAGGGGGCTTTGGAAACACCATATATTTT. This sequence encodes CASSTGGFGNTIYF.

The CDR3 protein is CASSIGTASNQPQHF. CDR3 coding DNA: TGTGCCAGCAGTATTGGGACAGCTAGCAATCAGCCCCAGCATTTT. J is TRBJ1-5 and V is TRBV2; 7 bases are shared with TRBD1. The CDR3 sequence is 15 residues long. After removal of 5 bases from V and 0 bases from J, the junction contained 4 bases not matched to a gene. In germline, CDR1 is SNHLY, CDR2 FYNNEI.

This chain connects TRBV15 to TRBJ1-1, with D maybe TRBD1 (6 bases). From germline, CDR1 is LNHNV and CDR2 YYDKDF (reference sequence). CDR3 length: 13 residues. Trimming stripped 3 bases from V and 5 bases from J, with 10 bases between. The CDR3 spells CATSRLRGTEAFF. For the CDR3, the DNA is TGTGCCACCAGCAGGCTGAGGGGGACTGAAGCTTTCTTT.

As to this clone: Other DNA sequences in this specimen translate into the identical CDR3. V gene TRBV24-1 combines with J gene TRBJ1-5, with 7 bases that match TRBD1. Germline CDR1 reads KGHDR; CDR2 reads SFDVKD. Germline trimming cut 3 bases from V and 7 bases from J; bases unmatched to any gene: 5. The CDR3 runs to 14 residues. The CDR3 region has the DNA TGTGCCACCAGTGATAGACAGGGAAGGCAGCCCCAGCATTTT. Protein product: CATSDRQGRQPQHF.

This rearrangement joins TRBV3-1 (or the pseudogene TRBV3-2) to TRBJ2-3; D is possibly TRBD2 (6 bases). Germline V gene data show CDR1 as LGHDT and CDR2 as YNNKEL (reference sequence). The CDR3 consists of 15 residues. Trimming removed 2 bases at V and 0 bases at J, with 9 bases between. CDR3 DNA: TGTGCCAGCAGCCAATATCGGGGGAGCACAGATACGCAGTATTTT. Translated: CASSQYRGSTDTQYF.

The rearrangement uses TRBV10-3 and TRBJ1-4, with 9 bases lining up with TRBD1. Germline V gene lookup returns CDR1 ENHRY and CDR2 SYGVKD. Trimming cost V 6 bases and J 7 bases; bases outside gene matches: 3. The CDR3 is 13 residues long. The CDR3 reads CAISPTGGEKLFF. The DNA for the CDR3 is TGTGCCATCAGCCCGACAGGGGGTGAAAAACTGTTTTTT.

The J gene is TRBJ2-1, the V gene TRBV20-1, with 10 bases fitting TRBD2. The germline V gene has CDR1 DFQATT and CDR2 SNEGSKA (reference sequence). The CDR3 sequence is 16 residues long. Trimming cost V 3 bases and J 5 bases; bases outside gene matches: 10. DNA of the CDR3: TGCAGTGCTAGTAAAGAGCGGGGGGGTTCCAACAATGAGCAGTTCTTC. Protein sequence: CSASKERGGSNNEQFF.

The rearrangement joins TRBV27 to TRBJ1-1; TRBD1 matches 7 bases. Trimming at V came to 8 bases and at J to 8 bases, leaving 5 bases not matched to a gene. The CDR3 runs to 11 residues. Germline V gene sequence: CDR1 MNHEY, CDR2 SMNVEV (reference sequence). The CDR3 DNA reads TGTGCCAGCGGAGGGACAGAGGAAGCTTTCTTT. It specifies CASGGTEEAFF.

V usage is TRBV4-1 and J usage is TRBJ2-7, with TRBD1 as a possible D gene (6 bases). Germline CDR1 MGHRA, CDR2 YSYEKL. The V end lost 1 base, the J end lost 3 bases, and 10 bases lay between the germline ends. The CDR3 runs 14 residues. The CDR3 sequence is CASSQVGGRYEQYF. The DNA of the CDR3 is TGCGCCAGCAGCCAAGTTGGGGGCCGCTACGAGCAGTACTTC.

The CDR3 is CASSPRDRDGYTF. The DNA for the CDR3 is TGTGCCAGCAGCCCCCGGGACAGGGACGGCTACACCTTC. The V and J genes are TRBV7-2 and TRBJ1-2; 9 positions agree with TRBD1. The germline gives CDR1 SGHTA, CDR2 FQGNSA. The CDR3 consists of 13 residues. With 5 bases clipped from V and 8 bases from J, the junction kept 6 bases outside the gene matches.

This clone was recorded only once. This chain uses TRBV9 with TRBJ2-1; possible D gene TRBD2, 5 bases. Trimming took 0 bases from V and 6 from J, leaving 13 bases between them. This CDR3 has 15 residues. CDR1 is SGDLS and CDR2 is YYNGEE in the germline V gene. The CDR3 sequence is CASSVGRWTFNEQFF. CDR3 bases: TGTGCCAGCAGCGTAGGCCGATGGACTTTCAATGAGCAGTTCTTC.

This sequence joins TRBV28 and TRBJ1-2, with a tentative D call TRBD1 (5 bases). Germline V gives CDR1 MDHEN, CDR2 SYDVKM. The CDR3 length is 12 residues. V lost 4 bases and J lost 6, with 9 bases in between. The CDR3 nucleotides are TGTGCCAGCAGTTCGAGCAGGGATGGCTACACCTTC. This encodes CASSSSRDGYTF.

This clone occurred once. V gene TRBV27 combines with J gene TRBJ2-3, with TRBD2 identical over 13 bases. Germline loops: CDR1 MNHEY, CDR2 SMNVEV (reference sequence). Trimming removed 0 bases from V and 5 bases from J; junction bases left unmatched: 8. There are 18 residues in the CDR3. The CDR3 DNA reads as TGTGCCAGCAGTTTATCCCCCTGGACTAGCGGGGGAGGAGATACGCAGTATTTT. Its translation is CASSLSPWTSGGGDTQYF.